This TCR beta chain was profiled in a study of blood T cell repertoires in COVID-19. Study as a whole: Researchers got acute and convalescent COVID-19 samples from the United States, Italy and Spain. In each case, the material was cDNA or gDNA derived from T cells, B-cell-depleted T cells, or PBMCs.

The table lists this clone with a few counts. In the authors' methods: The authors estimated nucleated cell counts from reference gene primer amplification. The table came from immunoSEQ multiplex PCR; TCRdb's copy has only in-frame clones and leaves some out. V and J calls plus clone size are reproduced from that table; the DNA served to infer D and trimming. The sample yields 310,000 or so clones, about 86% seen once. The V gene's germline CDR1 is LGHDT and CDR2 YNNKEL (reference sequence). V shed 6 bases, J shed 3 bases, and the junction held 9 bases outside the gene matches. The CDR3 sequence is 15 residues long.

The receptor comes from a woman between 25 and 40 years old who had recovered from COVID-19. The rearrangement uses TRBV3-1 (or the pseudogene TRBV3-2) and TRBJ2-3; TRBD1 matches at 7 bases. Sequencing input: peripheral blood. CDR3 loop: CASSPQGSMTDTQYF. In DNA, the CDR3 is TGTGCCAGCAGTCCACAGGGGAGTATGACAGATACGCAGTATTTT.